These 3 T cell receptor beta chains were all obtained from the same sample, sequenced in a study of cytomegalovirus exposure and HLA in healthy donors. The PCR employed 60 Vbeta primers together with 13 Jbeta primers. Measured with immunoSEQ multiplex PCR; TCRdb has only the in-frame clones, and not every one. The repertoire holds about 200,000 clones, with 82% as singletons. Specimen: PBMCs. These receptor sequences come from a woman aged 40 to 55 in good health and CMV-seronegative.

This clone showed up just a few times. The chain uses TRBV28 and TRBJ2-5; possibly TRBD2 for D (6 bases). This CDR3 has 14 amino acids. Germline assignment: CDR1 MDHEN and CDR2 SYDVKM. V was pared by 5 bases and J by 3 bases, with 13 bases between. CDR3 nucleotides: TGTGCCAGCAGTGCGGAGGGCCGAGAAGAGACCCAGTACTTC. Translation: CASSAEGREETQYF. Full variable domain (outside the CDR3, taken from reference TRBV28 and TRBJ2-5): DVKVTQSSRYLVKRTGEKVFLECVQDMDHENMFWYRQDPGLGLRLIYFSYDVKMKEKGDIPEGYSVSREKKERFSLILESASTNQTSMYLCASSAEGREETQYFGPGTRLLVL.

This clone was seen just once. The chain carries TRBV6-1 and TRBJ2-1; perhaps TRBD1 as D (6 bases). Trimming took 5 bases from V and 0 from J, leaving 11 bases between them. This CDR3 has 15 amino acids. Germline CDR1 MNHNS, CDR2 SASEGT. CDR3 sequence reads: CASSRQVNSYNEQFF. CDR3 in DNA: TGTGCCAGCAGTCGACAGGTCAACTCCTACAATGAGCAGTTCTTC.

This clone was counted a single time. V is TRBV19 and J is TRBJ2-1, with a possible D match to TRBD2 (6 bases). There are 14 residues in the CDR3. CDR1 is LNHDA and CDR2 is SQIVND in the germline V gene (reference sequence). V lost 6 bases to trimming and J lost 1 base, with 10 bases between them. CDR3 region: CASRRDSSYNEQFF. The CDR3 bases are TGTGCCAGTAGACGGGACTCATCCTACAATGAGCAGTTCTTC.